This is a list of T cell receptor beta chains from one sample in a study of cytomegalovirus exposure and HLA in healthy donors. The table came from immunoSEQ multiplex PCR; TCRdb's copy has only in-frame clones and leaves some out. Counted here are under 200,000 clones, 65% to 80% occurring once; the ten biggest clones make up approximately 0.69%. The material sequenced was PBMCs. The receptors were gathered from a woman aged 40 to 49 in good health and CMV-seronegative. CDR3s include the opening cysteine and the closing phenylalanine or tryptophan. The D gene is left open where the match is weak. The size entry is marked missing in some rows and otherwise reads once, few, many or a size class.

CDR3 length,clone size,V gene,J gene,D gene,CDR3 DNA,CDR3 protein
13,NA,TRBV6-5,TRBJ2-1,TRBD2,TGTGCCAGTGGAGCGGGAGTAAACAATGAGCAGTTCTTC,CASGAGVNNEQFF
16,few,TRBV6-5,TRBJ1-2,NA,TGTGCCAGCAGTTCTCCGTCACAGTCAGATTTCTATGGCTACACCTTC,CASSSPSQSDFYGYTF
12,NA,TRBV5-6,TRBJ1-1,NA,TGTGCCAGCAGCCTAAAGGAGAATGAAGCTTTCTTT,CASSLKENEAFF
15,few,TRBV28,TRBJ2-3,TRBD1,TGTGCCAGCAGTTACGACAGGGCCTTCACAGATACGCAGTATTTT,CASSYDRAFTDTQYF
13,NA,TRBV7-2,TRBJ1-2,NA,TGTGCCAGCACCTACAGGGCAAACTATGGCTACACCTTC,CASTYRANYGYTF
15,once,TRBV5-8,TRBJ2-7,TRBD1,TGTGCCAGCAGCGGCGGACAGGGGGCCTCCTACGAGCAGTACTTC,CASSGGQGASYEQYF
14,NA,TRBV5-1,TRBJ1-2,NA,TGCGCCAGCAGCTTGGGGTCAGGGACTTATGGCTACACCTTC,CASSLGSGTYGYTF
15,NA,TRBV6-5,TRBJ2-1,TRBD2,TGTGCCAGCAGTTTTTGGACTAGCGGGAGAAATGAGCAGTTCTTC,CASSFWTSGRNEQFF
14,NA,TRBV29-1,TRBJ2-7,TRBD1,TGCAGCGCTCGACAGGGAAGGGGACGCTACGAGCAGTACTTC,CSARQGRGRYEQYF
16,few,TRBV5-1,TRBJ1-3,NA,TGCGCCAGCAGCTTGGCCAAATGGCTCTCTGGAAACACCATATATTTT,CASSLAKWLSGNTIYF
16,NA,TRBV18,TRBJ2-7,TRBD2,TGTGCCAGCTCGGCCTCTAGCGGGGGGTTAACCTACGAGCAGTACTTC,CASSASSGGLTYEQYF
12,NA,TRBV13,TRBJ2-7,NA,TGTGCCAGCAGCCTGGACTCCCACGAGCAGTACTTC,CASSLDSHEQYF
12,NA,TRBV28,TRBJ2-5,NA,TGTGCCAGCAGTTTGCTAGGCGAGACCCAGTACTTC,CASSLLGETQYF
16,NA,TRBV5-4,TRBJ2-7,TRBD1,TGTGCCAGCAGCCATATGGACAGGGGGCTGACCTACGAGCAGTACTTC,CASSHMDRGLTYEQYF
15,NA,TRBV7-8,TRBJ2-7,TRBD2,TGTGCCAGCAGCTCGGGACTAGCGGGAGCCTACGAGCAGTACTTC,CASSSGLAGAYEQYF
14,NA,TRBV2,TRBJ1-6,TRBD1,TGTGCCAGCAGTGGGGACAGGGGTAATTCACCCCTCCACTTT,CASSGDRGNSPLHF
14,NA,TRBV5-1,TRBJ2-7,NA,TGCGCCAGCAGCTCCCAGGGCTCCCTCTACGAGCAGTACTTC,CASSSQGSLYEQYF
13,NA,TRBV29-1,TRBJ1-1,NA,TGCAGCTCCAGACTCGCGGGGCGGGGAGAAGCTTTCTTT,CSSRLAGRGEAFF
14,NA,TRBV11-3,TRBJ2-1,TRBD2,TGTGCCAGCAGCACCGGGACTAAATACAATGAGCAGTTCTTC,CASSTGTKYNEQFF
16,many,TRBV19,TRBJ2-2,TRBD2,TGTGCCAGTAGTACCCTTAGCGGGGGGGAGACCGGGGAGCTGTTTTTT,CASSTLSGGETGELFF
16,NA,TRBV7-9,TRBJ2-2,TRBD2,TGTGCCAGCAGCTCTAGCCCCGGGAGGGGGACCGGGGAGCTGTTTTTT,CASSSSPGRGTGELFF
16,NA,TRBV6-1,TRBJ1-2,NA,TGTGCCAGCAGTGAAGATTTGGGCAGAACTAACTATGGCTACACCTTC,CASSEDLGRTNYGYTF
16,NA,TRBV7-2,TRBJ1-5,NA,TGTGCCAGCAGCTTAGTGTGGGACACTAGCAATCAGCCCCAGCATTTT,CASSLVWDTSNQPQHF
18,NA,TRBV5-6,TRBJ1-1,NA,TGTGCCAGCAGCTCGATACAAAAGTGGGGGGGCAAAGACACTGAAGCTTTCTTT,CASSSIQKWGGKDTEAFF
14,NA,TRBV7-6,TRBJ2-2,NA,TGTGCCGGCAAATCAGGGGCAAACACCGGGGAGCTGTTTTTT,CAGKSGANTGELFF
16,NA,TRBV9,TRBJ2-3,TRBD2,TGTGCCAGCAGCGTCAGGAGCGGGGGGTACACAGATACGCAGTATTTT,CASSVRSGGYTDTQYF
14,NA,TRBV27,TRBJ2-7,TRBD1,TGTGCCAGCAGTTTTGGGACAGGGGCCTACGAGCAGTACTTC,CASSFGTGAYEQYF
14,NA,TRBV5-1,TRBJ2-7,NA,TGCGCCAGCAGCTTGGAGGGCGGGTCCTACGAGCAGTACTTC,CASSLEGGSYEQYF